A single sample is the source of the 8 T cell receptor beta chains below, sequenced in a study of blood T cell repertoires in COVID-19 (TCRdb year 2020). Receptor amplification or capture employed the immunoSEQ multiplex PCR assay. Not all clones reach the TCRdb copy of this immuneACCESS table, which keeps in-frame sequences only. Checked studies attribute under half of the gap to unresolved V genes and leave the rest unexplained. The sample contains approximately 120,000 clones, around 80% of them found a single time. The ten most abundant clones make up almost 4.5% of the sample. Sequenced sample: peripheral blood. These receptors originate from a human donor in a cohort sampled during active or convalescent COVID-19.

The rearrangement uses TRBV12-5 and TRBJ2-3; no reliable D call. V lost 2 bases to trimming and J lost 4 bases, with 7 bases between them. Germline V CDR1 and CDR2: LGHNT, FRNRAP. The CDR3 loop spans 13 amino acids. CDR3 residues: CASGLIVSDTQYF. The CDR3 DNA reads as TGTGCTAGTGGTTTGATAGTGTCAGATACGCAGTATTTT.

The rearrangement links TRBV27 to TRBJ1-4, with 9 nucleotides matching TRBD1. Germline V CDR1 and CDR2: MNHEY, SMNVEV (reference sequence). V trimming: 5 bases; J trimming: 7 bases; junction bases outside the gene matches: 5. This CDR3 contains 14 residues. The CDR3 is CASSRQGGGEKLFF. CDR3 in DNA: TGTGCCAGCAGTAGACAGGGGGGCGGTGAAAAACTGTTTTTT.

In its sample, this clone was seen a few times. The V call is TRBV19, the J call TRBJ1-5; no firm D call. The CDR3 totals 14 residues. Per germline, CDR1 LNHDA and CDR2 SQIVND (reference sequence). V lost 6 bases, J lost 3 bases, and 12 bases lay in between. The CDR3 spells CASRTGLLNQPQHF. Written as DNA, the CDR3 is TGTGCCAGTAGGACTGGGTTACTCAATCAGCCCCAGCATTTT. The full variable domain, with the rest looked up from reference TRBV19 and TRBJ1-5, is DGGITQSPKYLFRKEGQNVTLSCEQNLNHDAMYWYRQDPGQGLRLIYYSQIVNDFQKGDIAEGYSVSREKKESFPLTVTSAQKNPTAFYLCASRTGLLNQPQHFGDGTRLSIL.

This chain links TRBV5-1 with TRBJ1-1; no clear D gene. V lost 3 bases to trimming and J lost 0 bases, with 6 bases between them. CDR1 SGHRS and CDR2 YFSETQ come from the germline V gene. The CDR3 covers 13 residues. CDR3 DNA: TGCGCCAGCAGCTATACAGTGAACACTGAAGCTTTCTTT. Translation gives CASSYTVNTEAFF. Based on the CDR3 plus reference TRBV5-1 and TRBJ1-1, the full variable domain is KAGVTQTPRYLIKTRGQQVTLSCSPISGHRSVSWYQQTPGQGLQFLFEYFSETQRNKGNFPGRFSGRQFSNSRSEMNVSTLELGDSALYLCASSYTVNTEAFFGQGTRLTVV.

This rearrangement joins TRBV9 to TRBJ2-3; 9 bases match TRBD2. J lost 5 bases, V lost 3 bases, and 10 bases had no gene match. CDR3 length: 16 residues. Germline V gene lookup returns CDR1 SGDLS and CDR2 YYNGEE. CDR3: CASSALAGVGGDTQYF. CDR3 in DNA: TGTGCCAGCAGCGCCTTAGCGGGAGTTGGTGGAGATACGCAGTATTTT.

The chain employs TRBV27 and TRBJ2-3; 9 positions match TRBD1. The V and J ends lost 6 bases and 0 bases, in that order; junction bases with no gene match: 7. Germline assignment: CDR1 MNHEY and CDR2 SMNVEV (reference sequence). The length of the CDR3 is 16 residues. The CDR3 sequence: CASRMGQGLSTDTQYF. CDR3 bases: TGTGCCAGCAGAATGGGACAGGGCCTCAGCACAGATACGCAGTATTTT.

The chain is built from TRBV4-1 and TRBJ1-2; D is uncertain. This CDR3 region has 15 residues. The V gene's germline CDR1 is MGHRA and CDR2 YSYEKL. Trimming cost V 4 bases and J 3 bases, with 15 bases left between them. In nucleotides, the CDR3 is TGCGCCAGCAGCCTTACCACGGTTTTCTACTATGGCTACACCTTC. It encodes CASSLTTVFYYGYTF.

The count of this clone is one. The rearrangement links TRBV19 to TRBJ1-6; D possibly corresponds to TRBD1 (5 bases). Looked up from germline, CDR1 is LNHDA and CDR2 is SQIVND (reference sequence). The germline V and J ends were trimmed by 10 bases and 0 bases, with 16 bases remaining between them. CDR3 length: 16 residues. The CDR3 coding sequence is TGTGCCACCAGCGTAGGGGAGGTCTCCTATAATTCACCCCTCCACTTT. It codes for CATSVGEVSYNSPLHF.